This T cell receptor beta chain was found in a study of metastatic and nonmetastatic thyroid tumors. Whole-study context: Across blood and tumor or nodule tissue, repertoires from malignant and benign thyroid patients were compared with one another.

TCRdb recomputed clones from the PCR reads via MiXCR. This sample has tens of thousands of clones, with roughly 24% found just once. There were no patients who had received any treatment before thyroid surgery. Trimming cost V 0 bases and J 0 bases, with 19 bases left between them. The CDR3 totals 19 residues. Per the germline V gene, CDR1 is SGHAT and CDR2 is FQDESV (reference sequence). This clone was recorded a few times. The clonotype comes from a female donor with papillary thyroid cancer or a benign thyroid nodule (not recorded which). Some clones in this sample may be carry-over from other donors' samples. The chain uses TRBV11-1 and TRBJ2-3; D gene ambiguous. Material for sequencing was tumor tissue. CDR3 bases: TGTGCCAGCAGCTTAGCGCGTTTTGGACGGCCGACTAGCACAGATACGCAGTATTTT. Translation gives CASSLARFGRPTSTDTQYF.